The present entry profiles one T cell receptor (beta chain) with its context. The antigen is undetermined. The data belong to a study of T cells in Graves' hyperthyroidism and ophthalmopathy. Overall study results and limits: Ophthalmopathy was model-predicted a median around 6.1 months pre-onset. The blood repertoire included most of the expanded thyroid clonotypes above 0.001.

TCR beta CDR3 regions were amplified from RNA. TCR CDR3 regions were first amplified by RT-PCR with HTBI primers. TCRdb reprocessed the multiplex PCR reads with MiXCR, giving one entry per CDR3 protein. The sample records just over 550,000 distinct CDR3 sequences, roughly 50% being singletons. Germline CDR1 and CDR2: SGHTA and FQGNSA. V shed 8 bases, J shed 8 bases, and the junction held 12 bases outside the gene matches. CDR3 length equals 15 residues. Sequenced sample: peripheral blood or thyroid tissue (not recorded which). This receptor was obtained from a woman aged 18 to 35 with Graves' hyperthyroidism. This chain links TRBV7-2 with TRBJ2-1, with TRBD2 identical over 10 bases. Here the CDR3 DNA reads TGTGCCAGCTGGGTAGGATTAGCGGGAGGATATGAGCAGTTCTTC. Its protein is CASWVGLAGGYEQFF.